A selection of T cell receptor beta chains follows, all from one sample in a study of T cell repertoires in cytomegalovirus infection. Each CDR3 protein gets one entry after TCRdb re-called the reads with MiXCR. In the table there are 350,000 to 450,000 distinct CDR3 sequences, 15% to 20% of which are singletons. Sequenced material: PBMCs. These receptors all stem from a human donor in good health (CMV status not recorded). Some clones in this sample may be carry-over from other donors' samples. CDR3s include the opening cysteine and the closing phenylalanine or tryptophan. A D gene is named only where the DNA matches it firmly.

.	TRBV12-3/TRBV12-4	CASSIQPMNTEAFF
.	TRBV7-9	CASSSTGSAAFF
.	TRBV28	CASSSDVRNTEAFF
TRBD1	TRBV28	CAGGQGGSGELFF
.	TRBV7-9	CASSLTQGGQTQYF
.	TRBV25-1	CASSEEGWADTQYF
.	TRBV7-2	CASSSRGNTQYF
.	TRBV12-3/TRBV12-4	CASSFYVSSYEQYF
.	TRBV24-1	CATSDSTGTPRGETQYF
.	TRBV20-1	CSARDSSTDYNEQFF
.	TRBV7-2	CASSPGPGEELFF
.	TRBV9	CASAEGPGPTTGNYGYTF
TRBD2	TRBV29-1	CSAGTSVNTGELFF
.	TRBV7-9	CASSWTGRAETQYF
.	TRBV9	CASSPRTYNEQFF
.	TRBV12-3/TRBV12-4	CASSLTGFAAEAFF
TRBD1	TRBV7-2	CASSSALDRRPDTQYF
TRBD1	TRBV7-2	CASSLRGQGDEKLFF
.	TRBV5-1	CASSRQRDSSYEQYF
.	TRBV20-1	CSARHGTGELFF
.	TRBV6-2/TRBV6-3	CASSGGRDNEQFF
TRBD1	TRBV2	CASSLLGQGAAYEQYF
TRBD2	TRBV20-1	CSAPSGVPGTDTQYF
.	TRBV3-1	CASSRFRKHF
.	TRBV12-3/TRBV12-4	CASSYHTYGTRGYTF
TRBD1	TRBV7-2	CASSLWTGDQPQHF